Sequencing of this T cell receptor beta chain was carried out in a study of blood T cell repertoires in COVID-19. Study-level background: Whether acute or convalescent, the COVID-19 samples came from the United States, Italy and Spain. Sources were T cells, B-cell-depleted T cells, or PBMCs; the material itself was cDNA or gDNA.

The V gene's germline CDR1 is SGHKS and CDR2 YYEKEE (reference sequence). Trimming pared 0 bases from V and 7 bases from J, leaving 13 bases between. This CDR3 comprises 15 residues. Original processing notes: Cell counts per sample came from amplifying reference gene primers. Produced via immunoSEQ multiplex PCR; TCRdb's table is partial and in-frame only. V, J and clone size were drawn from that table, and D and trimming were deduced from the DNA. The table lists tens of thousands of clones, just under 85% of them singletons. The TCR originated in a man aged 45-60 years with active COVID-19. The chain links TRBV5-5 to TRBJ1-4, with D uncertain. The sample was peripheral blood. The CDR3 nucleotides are TGTGCCAGCAGCTTGGCGGGCTTCGAGGGTGAAAAACTGTTTTTT. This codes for CASSLAGFEGEKLFF. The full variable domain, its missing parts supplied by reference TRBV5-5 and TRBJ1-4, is DAGVTQSPTHLIKTRGQQVTLRCSPISGHKSVSWYQQVLGQGPQFIFQYYEKEERGRGNFPDRFSARQFPNYSSELNVNALLLGDSALYLCASSLAGFEGEKLFFGSGTQLSVL.